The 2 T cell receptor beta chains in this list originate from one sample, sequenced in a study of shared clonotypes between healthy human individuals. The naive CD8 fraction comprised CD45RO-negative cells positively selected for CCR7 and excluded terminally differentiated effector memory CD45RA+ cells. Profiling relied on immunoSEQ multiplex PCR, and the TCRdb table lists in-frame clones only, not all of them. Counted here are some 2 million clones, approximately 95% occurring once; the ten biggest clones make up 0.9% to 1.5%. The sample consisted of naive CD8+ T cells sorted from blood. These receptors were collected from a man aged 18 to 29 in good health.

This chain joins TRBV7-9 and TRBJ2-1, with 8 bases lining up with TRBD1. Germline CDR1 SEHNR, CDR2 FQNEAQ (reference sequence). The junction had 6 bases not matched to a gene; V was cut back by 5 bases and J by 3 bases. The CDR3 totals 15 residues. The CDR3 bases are TGTGCCAGCAGCCAGGGACAGGCTGGCTACAATGAGCAGTTCTTC. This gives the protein CASSQGQAGYNEQFF.

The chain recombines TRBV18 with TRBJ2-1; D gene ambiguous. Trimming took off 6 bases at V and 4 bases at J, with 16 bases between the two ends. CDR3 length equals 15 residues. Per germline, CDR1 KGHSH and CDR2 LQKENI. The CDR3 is CASSLPPSGYNEQFF. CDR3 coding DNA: TGTGCCAGCTCCCTCCCACCCAGTGGGTACAATGAGCAGTTCTTC.